The clone carrying this T cell receptor (beta chain) has more than one count but fewer than ten. No antigen is known for it. As to time point: 4-8 weeks after completion of therapy. This sample is part of a study of T cell therapy after organ transplantation. Study-level background: Therapy products were autologous CMV-specific T cells, peptide-expanded for roughly 2 weeks. About 80% of the ten patients were clinical responders. 4 to 8 weeks after therapy completion, short-term post-therapy blood was collected. Findings and limits, study-wide: Lower pretherapy CD8 clonality went with larger post-therapy fold change.

Here immunoSEQ multiplex PCR was the method, and the copy in TCRdb shows in-frame clones only, minus some. There are almost 20,000 clones in the sample; approximately 85% occur only once, and around a tenth lies in the top ten. This specimen was CD8+ T cells from blood, taken after autologous CMV-specific T cell therapy. This receptor was obtained from a human patient who had received a solid organ transplant and had CMV disease. Some of the T cells may derive from the graft donor.

This CDR3 reads CASSQVRKVDQPQHF. The CDR3 bases are TGCGCCAGCAGCCAAGTACGGAAGGTGGATCAGCCCCAGCATTTT. V and J are TRBV4-1 and TRBJ1-5, with no clear D. Germline values: CDR1 MGHRA, CDR2 YSYEKL. This CDR3 is built from 15 residues. V was cut by 1 base and J by 5 bases, with 12 bases left in between.